These 12 T cell receptor beta chains came from one sample sequenced in a study of blood T cell repertoires in COVID-19. Profiled with immunoSEQ multiplex PCR; TCRdb holds only in-frame clones, not every one. The table records more than 200,000 clones, 85% to 90% of them present only once. Sequencing used peripheral blood. These receptor sequences come from a man between 25 and 39 years old with COVID-19, enrolled during active disease.

The gene calls are TRBV30 and TRBJ1-6; D gene unclear. Germline V gene lookup returns CDR1 GTSNPN and CDR2 SVGIG (reference sequence). Trimming left V 1 base short and J 0 bases short, with 4 bases between. The CDR3 contains 14 residues. This chain's CDR3 is CAWSGGSYNSPLHF. In nucleotides, the CDR3 is TGTGCCTGGAGTGGAGGCTCCTATAATTCACCCCTCCACTTT.

V and J are TRBV7-2 and TRBJ1-6; TRBD1 matches at 7 bases. The CDR3 is 17 amino acids. V lost 6 bases, J lost 9 bases, and 17 bases stayed unmatched. Per germline, CDR1 SGHTA and CDR2 FQGNSA. The CDR3 spells CASSPPKGAQYGSPLHF. The CDR3 region has the DNA TGTGCCAGCAGTCCCCCGAAGGGGGCTCAATATGGTTCACCCCTCCACTTT.

This clone was seen a single time. This rearrangement joins TRBV7-9 to TRBJ2-7; D gene ambiguous. This CDR3 is 11 amino acids long. Per germline, CDR1 SEHNR and CDR2 FQNEAQ (reference sequence). The V gene lost 5 bases and the J gene lost 7 bases, with 9 bases spanning the gap. The CDR3 nucleotides are TGTGCCAGCAGCCTAATGCGGGAGCAGTACTTC. Protein product: CASSLMREQYF.

The V gene is TRBV5-6, the J gene TRBJ1-1; D ambiguous. This CDR3 contains 14 residues. Germline V gene lookup returns CDR1 SGHDT and CDR2 YYEEEE. The germline V and J ends were trimmed by 4 bases and 0 bases, with 10 bases remaining between them. This chain's CDR3 is CASSEEFVNTEAFF. CDR3 in DNA: TGTGCCAGCAGCGAGGAGTTCGTGAACACTGAAGCTTTCTTT.

The chain has TRBV28 and TRBJ1-1, with D tentatively TRBD1 (6 bases). V was trimmed by 5 bases and J by 3 bases, leaving 10 bases between them. This CDR3 contains 13 residues. The germline CDR1 and CDR2 sequences are MDHEN and SYDVKM. CDR3 nucleotide sequence: TGTGCCAGCAGTCTAGGACAGTACACTGAAGCTTTCTTT. It specifies CASSLGQYTEAFF.

The chain recombines TRBV28 with TRBJ1-1, with 12 nucleotides matching TRBD1. The CDR3 consists of 15 residues. J lost 4 bases, V lost 4 bases, and 4 bases had no gene match. CDR1 is MDHEN, CDR2 SYDVKM, per germline. Written as DNA, the CDR3 is TGTGCCAGCAGTTCGGGGACAGGGGGCACCACTGAAGCTTTCTTT. It encodes CASSSGTGGTTEAFF. Full variable domain (remainder filled in from reference TRBV28 and TRBJ1-1): DVKVTQSSRYLVKRTGEKVFLECVQDMDHENMFWYRQDPGLGLRLIYFSYDVKMKEKGDIPEGYSVSREKKERFSLILESASTNQTSMYLCASSSGTGGTTEAFFGQGTRLTVV.

J is TRBJ1-2 and V is TRBV15; TRBD1 might be the D (6 bases). The CDR3 is made up of 14 amino acids. Trimming left V 5 bases short and J 2 bases short, with 12 bases between. Germline V gene data show CDR1 as LNHNV and CDR2 as YYDKDF (reference sequence). The CDR3 DNA reads TGTGCCACCAGCGAGCCGACAGGCAACTATGGCTACACCTTC. It specifies CATSEPTGNYGYTF.

The chain carries TRBV7-6 and TRBJ1-5, with TRBD1 matching over 9 bases. Trimming cost V 5 bases and J 4 bases; bases outside gene matches: 0. This CDR3 is 13 amino acids long. The V gene's germline CDR1 is SGHVS and CDR2 FNYEAQ. The CDR3 sequence: CASSGTGNQPQHF. The CDR3 DNA follows: TGTGCCAGCAGCGGGACAGGGAATCAGCCCCAGCATTTT. The full variable domain, in which reference TRBV7-6 and TRBJ1-5 provide the parts outside the CDR3, is GAGVSQSPRYKVTKRGQDVALRCDPISGHVSLYWYRQALGQGPEFLTYFNYEAQQDKSGLPNDRFSAERPEGSISTLTIQRTEQRDSAMYRCASSGTGNQPQHFGDGTRLSIL.

The chain is built from TRBV5-4 and TRBJ2-7, with TRBD1 as a possible D gene (6 bases). Trimming took 3 bases from V and 5 from J, leaving 15 bases between them. Germline V gene sequence: CDR1 SGHNT, CDR2 YYREEE (reference sequence). This CDR3 has 14 amino acids. The DNA for the CDR3 is TGTGCCAGCAGCTCCGACTCAGGGGTCCACGAGCAGTACTTC. Its protein is CASSSDSGVHEQYF.

V is TRBV13 and J is TRBJ1-2; D is undetermined. The CDR3 is made up of 15 amino acids. Trimming pared 0 bases from V and 5 bases from J, leaving 13 bases between. CDR1 is PRHDT and CDR2 is FYEKMQ in the germline V gene (reference sequence). CDR3: CASSLGRGRIYGYTF. CDR3 coding DNA: TGTGCCAGCAGCTTAGGCCGTGGGAGGATATATGGCTACACCTTC.

This rearrangement joins TRBV9 to TRBJ2-1; 11 bases fit TRBD2. Losses at the gene ends were 0 bases for V and 3 bases for J; bases not matched to a gene: 5. The germline gives CDR1 SGDLS, CDR2 YYNGEE. The CDR3 is made up of 17 amino acids. CDR3 coding DNA: TGTGCCAGCAGCGTAGGATTCGGGACTAGCGGCTACAATGAGCAGTTCTTC. Translated: CASSVGFGTSGYNEQFF.

The chain employs TRBV7-6 and TRBJ2-1; possible D gene TRBD1, 5 bases. Trimming cost V 1 base and J 7 bases, with 17 bases left between them. CDR3 length equals 16 residues. The germline V gene has CDR1 SGHVS and CDR2 FNYEAQ. The CDR3 DNA reads TGTGCCAGCAGCTTAGACAGGTTAAGACTGGGAAATGAGCAGTTCTTC. This encodes CASSLDRLRLGNEQFF.